The next 9 T cell receptor beta chains were all read from a single sample in a study of cytomegalovirus exposure and HLA in healthy donors. In the PCR, 60 Vbeta and 13 Jbeta primers were used. The repertoire was sequenced with immunoSEQ multiplex PCR; TCRdb's copy has only in-frame clones and lacks some. Of some 90,000 clones in the sample, 82% were seen once. Material: PBMCs. The receptors come from a man between 45 and 60 years old in good health and CMV-seronegative.

V is TRBV29-1 and J is TRBJ1-1, with D possibly TRBD1 on 6 matching bases. The CDR3 is made up of 12 amino acids. Trimming removed 8 bases from V and 4 bases from J, with 14 bases in between. Germline assignment: CDR1 SQVTM and CDR2 ANQGSEA. CDR3 bases: TGCAGCACCATAAGGGGGATCACTGAAGCTTTCTTT. Its protein product is CSTIRGITEAFF. The full variable domain, rest sourced from reference TRBV29-1 and TRBJ1-1, is SAVISQKPSRDICQRGTSLTIQCQVDSQVTMMFWYRQQPGQSLTLIATANQGSEATYESGFVIDKFPISRPNLTFSTLTVSNMSPEDSSIYLCSTIRGITEAFFGQGTRLTVV.

The rearrangement uses TRBV14 and TRBJ2-7; maybe TRBD1 (6 bases). CDR1 SGHDN and CDR2 FVKESK come from the germline V gene. This CDR3 is built from 14 residues. V lost 3 bases to trimming and J lost 1 base, with 10 bases between them. The CDR3 is CASSQHRESYEQYF. DNA for the CDR3: TGTGCCAGCAGCCAGCACAGGGAGTCCTACGAGCAGTACTTC.

V gene TRBV18 combines with J gene TRBJ2-5; D is possibly TRBD1 (6 bases). Trimming left V 1 base short and J 5 bases short, with 14 bases between. The germline V gene has CDR1 KGHSH and CDR2 LQKENI. The CDR3 loop spans 15 amino acids. The CDR3 DNA reads as TGTGCCAGCTCACCACGCACAGGGAATCGGGAGACCCAGTACTTC. It encodes CASSPRTGNRETQYF.

The chain combines TRBV5-1 with TRBJ2-3, with a possible D match to TRBD1 (5 bases). From germline, CDR1 is SGHRS and CDR2 YFSETQ. This CDR3 is 14 amino acids long. V was cut by 0 bases and J by 2 bases, with 7 bases left in between. CDR3 in amino acids: CASSLGQITDTQYF. The CDR3 DNA follows: TGCGCCAGCAGCTTGGGACAGATCACAGATACGCAGTATTTT.

This clone was picked up one time. This chain links TRBV19 with TRBJ1-2; TRBD1 aligns across 9 bases. The V and J ends lost 6 bases and 6 bases, in that order; junction bases with no gene match: 8. Germline V gene lookup returns CDR1 LNHDA and CDR2 SQIVND (reference sequence). The CDR3 totals 14 residues. The CDR3, as DNA: TGTGCCAGTAGGGGACAGGGTGGGGGTAATGGCTACACCTTC. Its translation is CASRGQGGGNGYTF.

V usage is TRBV27 and J usage is TRBJ2-5; D is possibly TRBD1 (6 bases). Looked up from germline, CDR1 is MNHEY and CDR2 is SMNVEV (reference sequence). The germline V and J ends were trimmed by 6 bases and 7 bases, with 15 bases remaining between them. The CDR3 has 13 residues. The CDR3 DNA is TGTGCCAGCAGCTCACAGGGCCCAAGGACCCAGTACTTC. Translation: CASSSQGPRTQYF.

The gene calls are TRBV28 and TRBJ1-3; D not certain. V lost 3 bases to trimming and J lost 4 bases, with 10 bases between them. Germline V gene data show CDR1 as MDHEN and CDR2 as SYDVKM. The CDR3 has 14 amino acids. The CDR3 DNA sequence: TGTGCCAGCAGTTTTGGGGAGAAGGGAAACACCATATATTTT. Its translation: CASSFGEKGNTIYF.

The chain recombines TRBV27 with TRBJ2-3; D gene ambiguous. Trimming took 6 bases from V and 0 from J, leaving 4 bases between them. This CDR3 contains 12 residues. CDR1 and CDR2 (germline): MNHEY, SMNVEV (reference sequence). The CDR3, as DNA: TGTGCCAGCAGCGGTAGCACAGATACGCAGTATTTT. Its protein is CASSGSTDTQYF.

The rearrangement uses TRBV28 and TRBJ1-1; weak D call: TRBD1 (6 bases). The ends were cut back, 2 bases at V and 4 bases at J, with 17 bases in the middle. Germline CDR1 is MDHEN and CDR2 is SYDVKM. The CDR3 contains 16 residues. CDR3 DNA: TGTGCCAGCAGTTTACTGGAAACAGGGTGGTTCACTGAAGCTTTCTTT. It yields the protein CASSLLETGWFTEAFF.